This T cell receptor beta chain comes out of a study of blood T cell repertoires in COVID-19. Using immunoSEQ multiplex PCR, the repertoire was profiled, and TCRdb retains in-frame clones only, with some absent. The data contain about 270,000 clones, 86% of them seen just once; the ten biggest clones take up around 9%. The germline CDR1 and CDR2 sequences are MDHEN and SYDVKM. With 3 bases removed from V and 1 base from J, the gap between germline ends came to 9 bases. This CDR3 is 14 amino acids long. This chain links TRBV28 with TRBJ1-1, with D tentatively TRBD1 (5 bases). Material: peripheral blood. The sequence derives from a man between 40 and 49 years old with active or convalescent COVID-19. CDR3 nucleotides: TGTGCCAGCAGTTTTTTGGGGCGGAACACTGAAGCTTTCTTT. This codes for CASSFLGRNTEAFF.